This T cell receptor beta chain was captured by sequencing in a study of blood T cells in healthy people across ages (dated by TCRdb to 2015 to 2017). In terms of the full investigation: In model experiments, template switching captured about one uniquely barcoded TCR beta cDNA molecule for every two T cells. Donors were grouped into four age groups: young (average roughly 15 years), middle-aged (39), aged (about 60) and long-lived (over 80). The study measured age-related changes in TCR beta repertoire diversity using deep sequencing normalized with unique cDNA molecular identifiers. To avoid experimental bias, donors of different ages were spread randomly across the sequencing lanes. For two donors (one aged 18 to 30 and one aged 80 or older), the study analyzed two additional independent replicas of 1 million unique cDNA reads from the same blood draw. Results the study describes overall, beyond this receptor: The percentage of naive T cells measured by flow cytometry correlated strongly with observed TCR beta diversity. The CMV infection status of donors was not known, potentially confounding age-related changes in expanded clonotypes. Compared with the aged group, the long-lived group had more naive CD4+ T cells, fewer expanded clones and increased TCR diversity, suggesting age selection. Estimates of total diversity based on one million sequenced T cells were considered lower bounds and underestimates. As age increased, observed TCR beta diversity per million T cells dropped in a roughly linear way, and a significant reduction was already evident by age about 40. Because profiling used bulk unsorted PBMCs, naive and antigen-experienced compartments could not be compared conclusively.

Systemically healthy Caucasian individuals from Russia, some 40 in total and aged roughly 6 to 90 years, were included as donors. Each donor gave around 9.8 milliliters of peripheral blood, collected into EDTA-treated Vacutainer tubes. Ficoll-Paque density-gradient centrifugation was used to isolate PBMCs, with at least 6.5 million per sample. Total RNA was extracted from PBMCs with Trizol reagent, with at least 5 micrograms obtained per sample. Naive CD45RAhigh/CD27high T cell percentages were measured by flow cytometry on a PBMC aliquot from every donor. As encoded in the germline V gene (reference sequence), CDR1 is MNHEY while CDR2 is SMNVEV. From the cysteine through the phenylalanine, the CDR3 covers 15 amino acids. The kept DNA is CDR3 alone, 45 bases in frame from the first base. V was cut back by 5 bases and J by 0 bases, leaving a gap of 14 bases between them. Concerning this clonotype: No antigen is known for it. Base qualities were left out, and no much larger clone turns up one base away.

To prepare the library, 5' RACE was applied. The sample was run on an Illumina HiSeq 2500. A second PCR of roughly 7 to 12 cycles was performed with a sample-barcoded 5' primer and a J-beta primer mix. Each TCR beta cDNA molecule received a unique molecular identifier from a template-switch 5' adaptor carrying 12 random nucleotides. Each sample yielded at least 2.5 million CDR3-containing paired-end reads. The Mint cDNA synthesis kit, primed by a TRBC-specific oligonucleotide, was used to synthesize first-strand cDNA from all RNA. After uracil-DNA glycosylase treatment, a first 18-cycle PCR used universal primers M1SS and BC2_uni_R on all cDNA. For the original study's pipeline: Normalization of each sample was performed by random selection of 1 million high-quality reads, each carrying a distinct molecular identifier. Instead of being binned into consensus sequences, reads with shared molecular identifiers were discarded. MiTCR, set to a Q25 quality threshold and the strictest error-elimination algorithm, was used for CDR3 identification, clonotype clustering and error correction. A nonparametric unseen species model with Euler transformation was used to estimate lower-bound total TCR beta diversity. TCRdb took the public reads, trimmed them with fastp at Q25, ran MiXCR for clone calling and kept in-frame beta chains. Entries that share a CDR3 protein sequence are merged under the most common genes and DNA. These V and J calls rely on TCRdb rather than the paper's analysis. This sample holds around 940,000 distinct CDR3 sequences; about 51% were observed only once. The ten largest clones capture over 20% of the sample.

Sequencing was done on a sample of blood. The chain couples TRBV27 to TRBJ2-7; the D region possibly corresponds to TRBD1 (5 bases align). The TCR was taken from a woman aged 60 to 75 in good health. The DNA is TGTGCCAGCAGTATCTACAGGCCAGGCTCCTACGAGCAGTACTTC. It translates as CASSIYRPGSYEQYF.